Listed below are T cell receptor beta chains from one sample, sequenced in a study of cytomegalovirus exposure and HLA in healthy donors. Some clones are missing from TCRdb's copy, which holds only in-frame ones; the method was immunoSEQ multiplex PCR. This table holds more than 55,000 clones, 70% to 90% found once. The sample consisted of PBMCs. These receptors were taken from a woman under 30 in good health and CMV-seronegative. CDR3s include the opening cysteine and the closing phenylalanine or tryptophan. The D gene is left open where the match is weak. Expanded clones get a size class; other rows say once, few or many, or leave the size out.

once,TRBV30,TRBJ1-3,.,CAWSSLRSGNTIYF,TGTGCCTGGAGTAGCCTCCGCTCTGGAAACACCATATATTTT
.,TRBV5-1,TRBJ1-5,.,CASSLAGVGNQPQHF,TGCGCCAGCAGCTTGGCGGGGGTTGGCAATCAGCCCCAGCATTTT
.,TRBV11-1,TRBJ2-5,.,CASSLRGQETQYF,TGTGCCAGCAGCTTACGGGGCCAAGAGACCCAGTACTTC
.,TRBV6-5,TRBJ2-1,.,CASRAVGDGNEQFF,TGTGCCAGCAGGGCCGTGGGAGACGGGAATGAGCAGTTCTTC
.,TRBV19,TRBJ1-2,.,CASSPQTVGGYTF,TGTGCCAGTAGCCCACAGACAGTCGGTGGCTACACCTTC
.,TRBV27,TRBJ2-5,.,CASSLYGAQETQYF,TGTGCCAGCAGTTTATATGGGGCCCAAGAGACCCAGTACTTC
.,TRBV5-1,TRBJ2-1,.,CASSLEGQYNEQFF,TGCGCCAGCAGCTTGGAGGGGCAGTACAATGAGCAGTTCTTC
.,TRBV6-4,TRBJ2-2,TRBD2,CASSERGDTGELFF,TGTGCCAGCAGTGAACGGGGGGACACCGGGGAGCTGTTTTTT
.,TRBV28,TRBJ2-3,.,CASSLSRVVSTQYF,TGTGCCAGCAGTTTATCCAGGGTAGTTTCTACGCAGTATTTT
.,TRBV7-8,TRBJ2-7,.,CASSLGALGEQYF,TGTGCCAGCAGCTTAGGGGCTCTGGGCGAGCAGTACTTC